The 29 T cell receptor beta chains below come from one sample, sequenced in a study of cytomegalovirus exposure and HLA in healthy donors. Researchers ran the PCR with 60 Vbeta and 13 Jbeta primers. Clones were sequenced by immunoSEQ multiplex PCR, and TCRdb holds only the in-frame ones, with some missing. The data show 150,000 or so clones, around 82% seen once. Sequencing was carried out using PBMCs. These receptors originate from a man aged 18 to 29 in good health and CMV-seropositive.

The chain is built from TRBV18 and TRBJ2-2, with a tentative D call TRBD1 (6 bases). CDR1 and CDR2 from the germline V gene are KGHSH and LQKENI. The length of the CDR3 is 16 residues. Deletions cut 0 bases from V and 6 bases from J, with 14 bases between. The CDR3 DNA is TGTGCCAGCTCACCACCCCAGGGGCTAACCCCCGGGGAGCTGTTTTTT. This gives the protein CASSPPQGLTPGELFF.

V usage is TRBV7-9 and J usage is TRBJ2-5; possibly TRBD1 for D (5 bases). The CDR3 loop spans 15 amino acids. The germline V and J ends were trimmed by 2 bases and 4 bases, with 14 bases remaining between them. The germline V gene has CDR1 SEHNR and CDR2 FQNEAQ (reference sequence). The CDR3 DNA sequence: TGTGCCAGCAGCTTAACCGAAGGGGTACGAGAGACCCAGTACTTC. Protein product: CASSLTEGVRETQYF.

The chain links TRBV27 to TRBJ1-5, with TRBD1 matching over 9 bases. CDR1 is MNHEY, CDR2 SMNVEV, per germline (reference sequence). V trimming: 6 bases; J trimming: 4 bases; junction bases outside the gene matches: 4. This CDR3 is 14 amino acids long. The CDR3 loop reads CASRGQGLNQPQHF. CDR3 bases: TGTGCCAGCAGGGGACAGGGCCTGAATCAGCCCCAGCATTTT.

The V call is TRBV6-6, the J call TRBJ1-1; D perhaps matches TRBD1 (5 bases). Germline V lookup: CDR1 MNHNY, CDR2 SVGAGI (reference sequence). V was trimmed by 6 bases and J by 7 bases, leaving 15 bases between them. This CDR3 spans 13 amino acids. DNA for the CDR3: TGTGCCAGCAGCACCCGCGGGACGGGTGAAGCTTTCTTT. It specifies CASSTRGTGEAFF.

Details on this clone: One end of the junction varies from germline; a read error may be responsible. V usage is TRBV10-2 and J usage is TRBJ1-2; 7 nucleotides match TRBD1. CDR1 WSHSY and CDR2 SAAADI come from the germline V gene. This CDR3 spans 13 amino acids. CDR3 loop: CASGEGQNYGYTF. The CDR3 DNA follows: TGCGCCAGCGGTGAGGGACAGAACTATGGCTACACCTTC.

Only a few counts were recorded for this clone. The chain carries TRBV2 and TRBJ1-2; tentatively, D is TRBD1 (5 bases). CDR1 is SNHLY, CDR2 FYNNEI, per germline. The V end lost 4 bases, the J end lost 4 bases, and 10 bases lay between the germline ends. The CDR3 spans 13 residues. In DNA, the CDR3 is TGTGCCAGCAGTGTGGACAAGGGCTATGGCTACACCTTC. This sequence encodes CASSVDKGYGYTF.

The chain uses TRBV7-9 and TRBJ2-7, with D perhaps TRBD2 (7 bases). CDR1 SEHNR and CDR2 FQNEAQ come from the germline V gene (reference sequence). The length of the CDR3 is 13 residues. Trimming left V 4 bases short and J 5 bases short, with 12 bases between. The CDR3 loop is CASSSGGHDEQYF. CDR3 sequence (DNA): TGTGCCAGCAGCTCGGGGGGCCACGACGAGCAGTACTTC.

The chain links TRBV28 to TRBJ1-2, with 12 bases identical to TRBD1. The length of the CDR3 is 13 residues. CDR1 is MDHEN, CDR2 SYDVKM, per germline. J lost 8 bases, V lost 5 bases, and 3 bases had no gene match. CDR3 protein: CASSGTGGYGYTF. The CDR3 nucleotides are TGTGCCAGCAGTGGGACAGGGGGCTACGGCTACACCTTC.

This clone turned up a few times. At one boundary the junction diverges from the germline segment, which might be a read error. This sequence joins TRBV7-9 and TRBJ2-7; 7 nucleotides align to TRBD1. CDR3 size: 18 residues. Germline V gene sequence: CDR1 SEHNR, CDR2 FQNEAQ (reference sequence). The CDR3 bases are TGTTCCAGCAGCTTATTGGGAGTCTTCAAGGACAGGTCCTACGAGCAGTACTTC. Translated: CSSSLLGVFKDRSYEQYF.

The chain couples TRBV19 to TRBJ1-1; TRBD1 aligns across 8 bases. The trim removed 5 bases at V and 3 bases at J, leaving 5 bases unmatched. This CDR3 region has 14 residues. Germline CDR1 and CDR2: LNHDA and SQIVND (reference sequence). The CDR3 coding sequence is TGTGCCAGTAGTTCTCGGACAGGGCACACTGAAGCTTTCTTT. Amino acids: CASSSRTGHTEAFF. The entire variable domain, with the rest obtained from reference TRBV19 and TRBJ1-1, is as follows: DGGITQSPKYLFRKEGQNVTLSCEQNLNHDAMYWYRQDPGQGLRLIYYSQIVNDFQKGDIAEGYSVSREKKESFPLTVTSAQKNPTAFYLCASSSRTGHTEAFFGQGTRLTVV.

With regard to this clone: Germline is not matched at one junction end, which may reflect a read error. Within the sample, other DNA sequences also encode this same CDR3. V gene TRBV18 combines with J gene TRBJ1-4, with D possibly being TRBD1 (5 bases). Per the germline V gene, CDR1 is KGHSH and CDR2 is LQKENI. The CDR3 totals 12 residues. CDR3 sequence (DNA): TGTGCCAGCTCCGCGGGACCGAACAGACTGTTTTTC. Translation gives CASSAGPNRLFF.

In nucleotides, the CDR3 is TGCGCCAGCAGTCGGTACGGGAACACTGAAGCTTTCTTT. Its translation is CASSRYGNTEAFF. The rearrangement uses TRBV5-1 and TRBJ1-1; D not resolved. Per the germline V gene, CDR1 is SGHRS and CDR2 is YFSETQ. The CDR3 consists of 13 residues. Trimming removed 5 bases from V and 1 base from J, with 9 bases in between.

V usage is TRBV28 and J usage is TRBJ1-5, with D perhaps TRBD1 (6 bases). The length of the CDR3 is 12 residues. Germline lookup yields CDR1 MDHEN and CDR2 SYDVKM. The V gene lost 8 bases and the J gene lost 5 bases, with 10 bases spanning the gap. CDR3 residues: CASLSGDQPQHF. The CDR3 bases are TGTGCCAGCCTTTCAGGGGATCAGCCCCAGCATTTT.

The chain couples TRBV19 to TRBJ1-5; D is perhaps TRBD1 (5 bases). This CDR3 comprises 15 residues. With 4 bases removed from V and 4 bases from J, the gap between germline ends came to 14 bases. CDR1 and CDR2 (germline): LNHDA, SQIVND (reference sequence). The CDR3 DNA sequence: TGTGCCAGTAGTACCTCGGGACTGGCAAATCAGCCCCAGCATTTT. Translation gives CASSTSGLANQPQHF.

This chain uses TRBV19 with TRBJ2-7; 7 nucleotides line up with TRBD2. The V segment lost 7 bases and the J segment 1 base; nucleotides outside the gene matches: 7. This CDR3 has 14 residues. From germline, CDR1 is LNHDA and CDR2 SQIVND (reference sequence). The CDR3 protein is CASKVAGASYEQYF. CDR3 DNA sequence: TGTGCCAGTAAGGTAGCGGGCGCTTCCTACGAGCAGTACTTC.

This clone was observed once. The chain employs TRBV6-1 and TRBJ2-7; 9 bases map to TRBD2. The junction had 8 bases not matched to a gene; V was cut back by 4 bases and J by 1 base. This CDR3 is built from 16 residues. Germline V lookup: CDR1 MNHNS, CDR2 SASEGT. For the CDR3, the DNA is TGTGCCAGCAGTGTAGGGAGGACTAGCGTTTCCTACGAGCAGTACTTC. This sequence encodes CASSVGRTSVSYEQYF.

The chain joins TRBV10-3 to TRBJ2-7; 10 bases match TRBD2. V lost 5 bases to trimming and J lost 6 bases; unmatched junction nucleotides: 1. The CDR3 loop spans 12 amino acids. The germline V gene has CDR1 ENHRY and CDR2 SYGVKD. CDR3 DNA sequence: TGTGCCATCAGTTCTAGCGGGAGCGAGCAGTACTTC. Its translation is CAISSSGSEQYF.

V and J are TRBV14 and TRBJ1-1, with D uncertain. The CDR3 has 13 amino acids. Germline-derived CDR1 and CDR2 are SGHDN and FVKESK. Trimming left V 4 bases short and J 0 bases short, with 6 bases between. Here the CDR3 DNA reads TGTGCCAGCAGCCCCAACATGAACACTGAAGCTTTCTTT. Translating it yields CASSPNMNTEAFF.

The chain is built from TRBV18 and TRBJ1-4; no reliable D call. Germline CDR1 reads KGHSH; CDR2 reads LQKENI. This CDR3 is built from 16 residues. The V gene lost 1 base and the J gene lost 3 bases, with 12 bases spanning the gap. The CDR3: CASSPREGLANEKLFF. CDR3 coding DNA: TGTGCCAGCTCACCACGGGAGGGTTTGGCTAATGAAAAACTGTTTTTT.

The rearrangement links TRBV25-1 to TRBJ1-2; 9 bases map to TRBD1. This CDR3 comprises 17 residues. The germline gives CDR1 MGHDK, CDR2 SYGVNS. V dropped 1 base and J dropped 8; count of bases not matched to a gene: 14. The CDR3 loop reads CASSELDGRTGEGGYTF. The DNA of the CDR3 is TGTGCCAGCAGTGAATTGGACGGGCGGACAGGGGAGGGGGGCTACACCTTC.

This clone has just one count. In DNA form, the CDR3 reads TGCGCCAGCAGTTATCGACTAGCGGGAGTTGGGTATGAGACCCAGTACTTC. Translated, it gives CASSYRLAGVGYETQYF. The chain has TRBV4-1 and TRBJ2-5, with TRBD2 identical over 12 bases. Unmatched junction bases numbered 13, after V lost 6 bases and J lost 5 bases. Germline loops: CDR1 MGHRA, CDR2 YSYEKL. This CDR3 contains 17 residues.

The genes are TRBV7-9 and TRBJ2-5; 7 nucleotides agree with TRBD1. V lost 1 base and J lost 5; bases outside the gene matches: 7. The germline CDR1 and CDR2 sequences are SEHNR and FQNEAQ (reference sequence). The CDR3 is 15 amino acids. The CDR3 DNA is TGTGCCAGCAGCTTAGGATACAGGGGCGGGGAGACCCAGTACTTC. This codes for CASSLGYRGGETQYF.

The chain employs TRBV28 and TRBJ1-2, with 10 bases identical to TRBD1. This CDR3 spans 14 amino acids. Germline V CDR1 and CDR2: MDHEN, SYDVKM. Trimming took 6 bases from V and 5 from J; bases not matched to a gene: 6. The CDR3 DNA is TGTGCCAGCAGCATGACAGGGGGCGGGTATGGCTACACCTTC. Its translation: CASSMTGGGYGYTF.

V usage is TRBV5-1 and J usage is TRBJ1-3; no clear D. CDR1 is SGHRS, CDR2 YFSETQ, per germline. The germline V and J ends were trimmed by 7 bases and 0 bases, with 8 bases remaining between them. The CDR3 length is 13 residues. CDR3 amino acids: CASAQASGNTIYF. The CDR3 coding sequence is TGCGCCAGCGCCCAAGCCTCTGGAAACACCATATATTTT.

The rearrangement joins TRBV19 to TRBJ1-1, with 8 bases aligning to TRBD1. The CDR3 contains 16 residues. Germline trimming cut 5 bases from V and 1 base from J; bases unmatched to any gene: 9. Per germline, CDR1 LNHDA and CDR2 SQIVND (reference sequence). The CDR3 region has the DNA TGTGCCAGTAGTCCCTATTATGGGACAGGGAACACTGAAGCTTTCTTT. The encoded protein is CASSPYYGTGNTEAFF.

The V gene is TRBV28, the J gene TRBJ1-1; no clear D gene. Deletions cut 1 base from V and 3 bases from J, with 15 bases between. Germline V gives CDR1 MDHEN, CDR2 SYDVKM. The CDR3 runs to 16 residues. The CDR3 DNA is TGTGCCAGCAGTTTATTGGCGGGAACAGAGTACACTGAAGCTTTCTTT. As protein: CASSLLAGTEYTEAFF. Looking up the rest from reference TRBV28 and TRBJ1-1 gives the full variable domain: DVKVTQSSRYLVKRTGEKVFLECVQDMDHENMFWYRQDPGLGLRLIYFSYDVKMKEKGDIPEGYSVSREKKERFSLILESASTNQTSMYLCASSLLAGTEYTEAFFGQGTRLTVV.

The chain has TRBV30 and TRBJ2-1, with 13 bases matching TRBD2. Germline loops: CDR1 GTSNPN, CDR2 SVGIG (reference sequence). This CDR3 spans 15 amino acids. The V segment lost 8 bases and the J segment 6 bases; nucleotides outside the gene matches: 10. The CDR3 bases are TGTGCCGGGCGGACTAGCGGGAGAATCGCCAATGAGCAGTTCTTC. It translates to CAGRTSGRIANEQFF.

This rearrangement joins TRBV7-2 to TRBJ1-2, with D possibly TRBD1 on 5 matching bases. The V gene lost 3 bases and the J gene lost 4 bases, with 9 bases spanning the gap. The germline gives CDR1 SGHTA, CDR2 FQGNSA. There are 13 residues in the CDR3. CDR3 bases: TGTGCCAGCAGCTTCGACAGCTTCTATGGCTACACCTTC. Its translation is CASSFDSFYGYTF.

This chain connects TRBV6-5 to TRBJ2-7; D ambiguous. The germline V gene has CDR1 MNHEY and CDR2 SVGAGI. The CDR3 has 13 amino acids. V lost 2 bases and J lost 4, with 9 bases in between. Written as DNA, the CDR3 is TGTGCCAGCAGTTACAGGCCCGGGTACGAGCAGTACTTC. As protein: CASSYRPGYEQYF.